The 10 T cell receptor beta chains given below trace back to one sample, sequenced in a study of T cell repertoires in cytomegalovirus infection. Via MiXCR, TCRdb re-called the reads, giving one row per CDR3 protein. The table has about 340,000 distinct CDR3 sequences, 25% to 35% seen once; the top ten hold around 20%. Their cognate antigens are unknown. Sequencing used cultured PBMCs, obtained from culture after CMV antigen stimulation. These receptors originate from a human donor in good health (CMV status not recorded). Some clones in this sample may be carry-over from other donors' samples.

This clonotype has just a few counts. CDR3 sequence (DNA): TGCAGCGTACACCACGATGGAAACACCATATATTTT. Translating it yields CSVHHDGNTIYF. V gene TRBV29-1 combines with J gene TRBJ1-3; D unresolved. The V end was cut by 6 bases, the J end by 3 bases, with 9 bases between. The germline CDR1 and CDR2 sequences are SQVTM and ANQGSEA. This CDR3 comprises 12 residues.

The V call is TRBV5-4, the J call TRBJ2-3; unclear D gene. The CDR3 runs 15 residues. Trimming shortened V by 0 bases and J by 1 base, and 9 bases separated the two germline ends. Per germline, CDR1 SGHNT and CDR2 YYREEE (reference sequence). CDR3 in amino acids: CASSLVEARTDTQYF. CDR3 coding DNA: TGTGCCAGCAGCTTGGTTGAGGCCCGCACAGATACGCAGTATTTT.

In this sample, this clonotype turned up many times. CDR3 in amino acids: CSARDQTGGGRHQPQHF. The CDR3 nucleotides read TGCAGTGCTAGAGATCAAACAGGGGGCGGGAGACATCAGCCCCAGCATTTT. The gene calls are TRBV20-1 and TRBJ1-5, with 9 bases matching TRBD1. The CDR3 is made up of 17 amino acids. CDR1 and CDR2 from the germline V gene are DFQATT and SNEGSKA (reference sequence). Trimming removed 0 bases from V and 5 bases from J; junction bases left unmatched: 11.

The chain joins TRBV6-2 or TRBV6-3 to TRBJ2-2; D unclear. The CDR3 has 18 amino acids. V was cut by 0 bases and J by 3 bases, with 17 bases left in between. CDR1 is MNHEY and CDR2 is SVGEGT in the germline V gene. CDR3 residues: CASSYSSRRLADTGELFF. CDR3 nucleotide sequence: TGTGCCAGCAGTTACTCGAGTCGGCGGTTAGCAGACACCGGGGAGCTGTTTTTT.

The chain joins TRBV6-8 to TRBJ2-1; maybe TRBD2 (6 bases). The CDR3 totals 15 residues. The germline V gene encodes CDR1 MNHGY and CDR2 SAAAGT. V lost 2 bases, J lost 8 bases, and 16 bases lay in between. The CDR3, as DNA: TGTGCCAGCAGTTACGGAGGGGTTGGCTTCGATGAGCAGTTCTTC. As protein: CASSYGGVGFDEQFF.

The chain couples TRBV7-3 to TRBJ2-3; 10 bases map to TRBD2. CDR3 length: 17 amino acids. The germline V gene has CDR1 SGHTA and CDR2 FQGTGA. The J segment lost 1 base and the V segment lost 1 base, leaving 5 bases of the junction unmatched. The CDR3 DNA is TGTGCCAGCAGCTTAAGCCTAGCGGGGGTTGGCACAGATACGCAGTATTTT. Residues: CASSLSLAGVGTDTQYF.

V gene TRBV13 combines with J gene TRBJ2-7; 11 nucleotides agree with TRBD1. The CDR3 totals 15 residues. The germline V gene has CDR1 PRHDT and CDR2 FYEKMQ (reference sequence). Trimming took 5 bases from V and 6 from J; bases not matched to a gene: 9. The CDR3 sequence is CASSLRDRGTREQYF. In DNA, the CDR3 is TGTGCCAGCAGCCTCCGGGACAGGGGGACCCGCGAGCAGTACTTC.

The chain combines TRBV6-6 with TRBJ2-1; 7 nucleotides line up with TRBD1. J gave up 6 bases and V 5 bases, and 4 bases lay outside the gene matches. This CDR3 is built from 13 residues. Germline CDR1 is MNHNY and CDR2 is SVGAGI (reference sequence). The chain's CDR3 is CASSTGTVNEQFF. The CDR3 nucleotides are TGTGCCAGCAGTACCGGGACAGTCAATGAGCAGTTCTTC.

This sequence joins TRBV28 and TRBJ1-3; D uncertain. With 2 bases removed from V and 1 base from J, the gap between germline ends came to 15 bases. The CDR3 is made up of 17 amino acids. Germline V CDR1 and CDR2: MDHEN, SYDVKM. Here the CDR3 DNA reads TGTGCCAGCAGTTTAATCCAGTCGGCTGGGTCTGGAAACACCATATATTTT. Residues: CASSLIQSAGSGNTIYF. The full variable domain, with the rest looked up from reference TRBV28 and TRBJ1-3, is DVKVTQSSRYLVKRTGEKVFLECVQDMDHENMFWYRQDPGLGLRLIYFSYDVKMKEKGDIPEGYSVSREKKERFSLILESASTNQTSMYLCASSLIQSAGSGNTIYFGEGSWLTVV.

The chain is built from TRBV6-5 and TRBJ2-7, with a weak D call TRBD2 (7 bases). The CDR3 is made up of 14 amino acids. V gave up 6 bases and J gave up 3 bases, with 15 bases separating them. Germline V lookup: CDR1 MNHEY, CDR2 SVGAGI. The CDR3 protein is CASRGGDTNYEQYF. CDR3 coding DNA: TGTGCCAGCAGGGGGGGGGACACTAACTACGAGCAGTACTTC.